Listed below are T cell receptor beta chains from one sample, sequenced in a study of blood T cell repertoires in COVID-19. Produced via immunoSEQ multiplex PCR; TCRdb's table is partial and in-frame only. The profile shows roughly 160,000 clones, less than 85% of them singletons. The specimen was PBMCs or T cells enriched from blood (not recorded which). Source of these receptors: a man aged 55 to 70 who had recovered from COVID-19. The CDR3 runs from the conserved cysteine through the conserved F or W. The order of the fields is J gene, V gene, CDR3 protein.

TRBJ1-2	TRBV28	CASSLDLGYTF
TRBJ1-4	TRBV3-1/TRBV3-2	CASSRTQTTNEKLFF
TRBJ2-5	TRBV10-3	CAIGTSGRAEETQYF
TRBJ1-6	TRBV10-3	CAIRSDSYNSPLHF
TRBJ2-7	TRBV9	CASSVAGQGVSSAEQYF
TRBJ1-1	TRBV9	CASSPRGGVNTEAFF
TRBJ1-5	TRBV19	CASSMGGDYQPQHF
TRBJ2-3	TRBV29-1	CSVSQRGVPGADTQYF
TRBJ2-1	TRBV11-3	CASSLDADSYNEQFF
TRBJ2-1	TRBV9	CASSVDGRGSNEQFF
TRBJ2-5	TRBV3-1/TRBV3-2	CASSQSGGLQETQYF
TRBJ1-5	TRBV19	CASREGQGGYSNQPQHF
TRBJ1-1	TRBV18	CASSPQVNTEAFF
TRBJ2-1	TRBV18	CASSPPLSSYNEQFF
TRBJ1-4	TRBV20-1	CSASSGTHEKLFF
TRBJ2-3	TRBV19	CASSITAGTDTQYF
TRBJ2-7	TRBV7-2	CASSLEASGAGYEQYF
TRBJ2-7	TRBV2	CASSDFGQGLYEQYF
TRBJ2-5	TRBV27	CASSMTTRETQYF
TRBJ1-2	TRBV28	CASSPPGQYGYTF
TRBJ2-3	TRBV4-1	CASSQEMSRLLDTDTQYF
TRBJ2-5	TRBV9	CASSVGPDKETQYF
TRBJ2-1	TRBV6-2/TRBV6-3	CASSYSGSLYEQFF
TRBJ1-1	TRBV6-5	CASSLSGQNTEAFF
TRBJ2-1	TRBV7-9	CASSLGLGRSDEQFF
TRBJ2-1	TRBV30	CAWDSGAPYNEQFF
TRBJ2-1	TRBV5-1	CASSLGLAGAEYNEQFF
TRBJ2-5	TRBV5-1	CASSLAQVQETQYF
TRBJ1-3	TRBV19	CASSSEGFSGNTIYF
TRBJ2-1	TRBV19	CASSSSGGTYNEQFF
TRBJ1-1	TRBV5-5	CASSLDRVFIRDTEAFF
TRBJ1-1	TRBV6-5	CASSYSLGRGTEAFF